This T cell receptor beta chain was recorded in a study of shared T cell receptors in the human thymus. Sequenced by immunoSEQ multiplex PCR; TCRdb stores in-frame clones only, minus some. The data show some 700,000 clones, around 85% seen once. The CDR3 is made up of 16 amino acids. Germline CDR1 SGHVT, CDR2 SQSDAQ. After removal of 5 bases from V and 1 base from J, the junction contained 9 bases not matched to a gene. These data are also associated with another study on human thymus T cells.

The chain joins TRBV7-4 to TRBJ1-1, with 8 bases matching TRBD1. This sequence originates from a girl less than two years old with a congenital heart defect. The sample taken for sequencing was thymocytes. The CDR3 region has the DNA TGTGCCAGCAGCGGACACGGACAGGGTTCGAACACTGAAGCTTTCTTT. Encoded protein: CASSGHGQGSNTEAFF.